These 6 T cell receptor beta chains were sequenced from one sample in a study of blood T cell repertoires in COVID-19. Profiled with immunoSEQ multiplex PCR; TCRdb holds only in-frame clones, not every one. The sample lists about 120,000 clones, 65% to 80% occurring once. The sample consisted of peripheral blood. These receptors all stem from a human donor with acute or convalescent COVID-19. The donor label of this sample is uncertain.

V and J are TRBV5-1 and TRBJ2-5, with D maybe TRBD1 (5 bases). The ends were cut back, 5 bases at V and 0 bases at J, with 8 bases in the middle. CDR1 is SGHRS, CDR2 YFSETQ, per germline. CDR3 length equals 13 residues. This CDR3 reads CASSPRDQETQYF. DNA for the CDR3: TGCGCCAGCAGTCCCAGGGACCAAGAGACCCAGTACTTC.

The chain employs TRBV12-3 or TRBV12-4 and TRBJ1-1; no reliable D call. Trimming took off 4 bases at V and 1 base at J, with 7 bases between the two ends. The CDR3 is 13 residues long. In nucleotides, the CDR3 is TGTGCCAGCAGTTCCCAGGAGAACACTGAAGCTTTCTTT. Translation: CASSSQENTEAFF.

This CDR3 is CASTLDRRTDTQYF. In DNA form, the CDR3 reads TGTGCCAGCACCCTAGACAGGCGCACAGATACGCAGTATTTT. The chain joins TRBV6-5 to TRBJ2-3; weak D call: TRBD1 (6 bases). The CDR3 spans 14 residues. V was cut by 7 bases and J by 1 base, with 12 bases left in between. Germline lookup yields CDR1 MNHEY and CDR2 SVGAGI.

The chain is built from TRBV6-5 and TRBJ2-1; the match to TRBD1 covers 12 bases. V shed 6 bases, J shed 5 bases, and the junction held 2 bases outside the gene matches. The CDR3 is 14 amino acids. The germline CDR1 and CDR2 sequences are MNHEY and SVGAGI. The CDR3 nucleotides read TGTGCCAGCAGCAGGGACAGGGGGCACAATGAGCAGTTCTTC. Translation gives CASSRDRGHNEQFF.

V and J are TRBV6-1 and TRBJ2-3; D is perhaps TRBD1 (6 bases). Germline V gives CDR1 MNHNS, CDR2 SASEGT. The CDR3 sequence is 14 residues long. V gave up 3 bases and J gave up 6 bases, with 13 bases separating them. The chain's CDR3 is CASSERTVGDTQYF. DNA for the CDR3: TGTGCCAGCAGTGAGAGGACAGTAGGGGATACGCAGTATTTT.

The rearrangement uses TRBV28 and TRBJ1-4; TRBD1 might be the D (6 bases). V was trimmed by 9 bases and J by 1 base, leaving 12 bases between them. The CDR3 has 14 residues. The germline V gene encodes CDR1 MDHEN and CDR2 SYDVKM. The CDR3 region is CASLRGGTNEKLFF. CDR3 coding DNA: TGTGCCAGTTTGAGGGGGGGAACTAATGAAAAACTGTTTTTT.